The 20 T cell receptor beta chains given below trace back to one sample, sequenced in a study of T-cell memory formation after mild COVID-19. TCRdb re-called the 5' RACE reads through MiXCR, storing one row per CDR3 protein. The sample yields around 440,000 distinct CDR3 sequences, 15% to 20% seen once. The sequenced sample consisted of PBMCs or a T cell subset sorted from them (not recorded which). These receptors were collected from an adult woman who had mild COVID-19 (a few samples of this study predate the infection). Cell type and time point are not known.

This chain connects TRBV5-8 to TRBJ1-2, with D unresolved. The CDR3 runs to 12 residues. CDR1 and CDR2 (germline): SGHTS, YDEGEE. The V end was cut by 4 bases, the J end by 8 bases, with 12 bases between. CDR3 sequence reads: CASSQVLWGYTF. The CDR3 nucleotides are TGTGCCAGCAGCCAGGTCCTCTGGGGCTACACCTTC.

A few counts support this clonotype. The chain links TRBV6-5 to TRBJ1-1; no reliable D call. Germline values: CDR1 MNHEY, CDR2 SVGAGI. The V and J ends lost 2 bases and 5 bases respectively, with 15 bases between them. The CDR3 contains 15 residues. CDR3 region: CASSYVPGLRTEAFF. CDR3 DNA sequence: TGTGCCAGCAGTTACGTTCCGGGTCTTCGAACTGAAGCTTTCTTT.

V usage is TRBV29-1 and J usage is TRBJ2-4, with a tentative D call TRBD1 (7 bases). Trimming removed 2 bases at V and 3 bases at J, with 14 bases between. The CDR3 is made up of 15 amino acids. Per the germline V gene, CDR1 is SQVTM and CDR2 is ANQGSEA. CDR3 protein: CSVESTGEVKNIQYF. The CDR3 DNA sequence: TGCAGCGTTGAAAGTACAGGGGAGGTCAAAAACATTCAGTACTTC.

The chain joins TRBV7-6 to TRBJ2-3, with D perhaps TRBD1 (5 bases). In germline, CDR1 is SGHVS, CDR2 FNYEAQ. The CDR3 length is 15 residues. Trimming took off 5 bases at V and 1 base at J, with 13 bases between the two ends. CDR3 in amino acids: CASSPRVGRTDTQYF. The CDR3 bases are TGTGCCAGCAGCCCCAGGGTGGGTCGCACAGATACGCAGTATTTT.

The J gene is TRBJ1-4, the V gene TRBV10-2; 10 bases align to TRBD1. The V segment lost 3 bases and the J segment 0 bases; nucleotides outside the gene matches: 4. This CDR3 is 17 amino acids long. Germline V gives CDR1 WSHSY, CDR2 SAAADI. The CDR3 DNA follows: TGCGCCAGCAGTGACTCCGGACAGGGGGCAACTAATGAAAAACTGTTTTTT. Protein sequence: CASSDSGQGATNEKLFF.

The chain combines TRBV5-4 with TRBJ2-1, with a weak D call TRBD2 (6 bases). Per germline, CDR1 SGHNT and CDR2 YYREEE (reference sequence). The CDR3 runs to 14 residues. V was shortened by 4 bases and J by 4 bases, with 12 bases between the two germline ends. CDR3 in DNA: TGTGCCAGCAGCGGAGGGCCACCTTACAATGAGCAGTTCTTC. Protein product: CASSGGPPYNEQFF.

The chain joins TRBV4-1 to TRBJ1-4; D unresolved. The CDR3 consists of 14 residues. V was cut by 2 bases and J by 5 bases, with 9 bases left in between. Germline V gene sequence: CDR1 MGHRA, CDR2 YSYEKL. The DNA for the CDR3 is TGCGCCAGCAGCCAAACGATAATGAATGAAAAACTGTTTTTT. It codes for CASSQTIMNEKLFF.

V usage is TRBV9 and J usage is TRBJ2-1, with D uncertain. The length of the CDR3 is 13 residues. Germline values: CDR1 SGDLS, CDR2 YYNGEE. The V end lost 0 bases, the J end lost 4 bases, and 5 bases lay between the germline ends. Here the CDR3 reads CASSVAVYNEQFF. The CDR3 DNA reads TGTGCCAGCAGCGTAGCTGTGTACAATGAGCAGTTCTTC.

This chain's CDR3 is CASSLREGARYNEQFF. CDR3 sequence (DNA): TGTGCCAGCAGCTTAAGGGAGGGGGCGCGATACAATGAGCAGTTCTTC. V is TRBV7-3 and J is TRBJ2-1, with D perhaps matching TRBD1 or TRBD2 (7 bases each). The V end was cut by 1 base, the J end by 4 bases, with 14 bases between. CDR1 and CDR2 from the germline V gene are SGHTA and FQGTGA. This CDR3 contains 16 residues.

This chain connects TRBV30 to TRBJ1-2; 7 bases align to TRBD1. CDR3 size: 14 residues. Unmatched junction bases numbered 9, after V lost 4 bases and J lost 4 bases. Germline loops: CDR1 GTSNPN, CDR2 SVGIG (reference sequence). CDR3 residues: CAWKRGQTGYGYTF. The CDR3 DNA sequence: TGTGCCTGGAAAAGGGGACAGACCGGCTATGGCTACACCTTC.

This clonotype was counted a few times. The chain uses TRBV5-1 and TRBJ1-2; D is possibly TRBD1 (5 bases). Between the trimmed V and J ends, which lost 0 bases and 6 bases, there was a span of 15 bases. Germline assignment: CDR1 SGHRS and CDR2 YFSETQ. This CDR3 spans 15 amino acids. The chain's CDR3 is CASSLVEGQMDGYTF. The CDR3 DNA is TGCGCCAGCAGCTTGGTAGAGGGGCAAATGGATGGCTACACCTTC. Supplemented by reference TRBV5-1 and TRBJ1-2, the full variable domain reads KAGVTQTPRYLIKTRGQQVTLSCSPISGHRSVSWYQQTPGQGLQFLFEYFSETQRNKGNFPGRFSGRQFSNSRSEMNVSTLELGDSALYLCASSLVEGQMDGYTFGSGTRLTVV.

There are many counts of this clonotype. The genes are TRBV7-9 and TRBJ1-6; 8 bases map to TRBD1. The length of the CDR3 is 14 residues. The junction had 5 bases not matched to a gene; V was cut back by 11 bases and J by 2 bases. Per the germline V gene, CDR1 is SEHNR and CDR2 is FQNEAQ (reference sequence). CDR3 coding DNA: TGTGCCTCCCAGACAGGGGCCTATAATTCACCCCTCCACTTT. As protein: CASQTGAYNSPLHF.

The chain uses TRBV7-8 and TRBJ2-4; 9 bases align to TRBD1. The junction had 10 bases not matched to a gene; V was cut back by 4 bases and J by 0 bases. Germline loops: CDR1 SGHVS, CDR2 FQNEAQ. The CDR3 has 18 residues. CDR3 bases: TGTGCCAGCAGCTCGGGACAGGGCCTTCATTTAGCCAAAAACATTCAGTACTTC. This codes for CASSSGQGLHLAKNIQYF. The full variable domain, in which reference TRBV7-8 and TRBJ2-4 provide the parts outside the CDR3, is GAGVSQSPRYKVAKRGQDVALRCDPISGHVSLFWYQQALGQGPEFLTYFQNEAQLDKSGLPSDRFFAERPEGSVSTLKIQRTQQEDSAVYLCASSSGQGLHLAKNIQYFGAGTRLSVL.

This chain links TRBV12-3 or TRBV12-4 with TRBJ1-4; a weak D match, TRBD1 (6 bases). This CDR3 comprises 15 residues. V lost 9 bases, J lost 4 bases, and 18 bases lay in between. The CDR3 DNA is TGTGCCAGAATGGGGGGGGCCCAGTTTAATGAAAAACTGTTTTTT. The encoded protein is CARMGGAQFNEKLFF.

The chain uses TRBV6-1 and TRBJ2-1, with D perhaps TRBD2 (5 bases). V lost 7 bases and J 6 bases, leaving 19 bases between the germline ends. This CDR3 is 15 amino acids long. Germline CDR1 is MNHNS and CDR2 is SASEGT. The DNA for the CDR3 is TGTGCCAGCACCCTACGGGGAATGGGATTCAATGAGCAGTTCTTC. Translating it yields CASTLRGMGFNEQFF.

The V gene is TRBV7-9, the J gene TRBJ2-3; the D gene is possibly TRBD2 (5 bases). The CDR3 length is 14 residues. V gave up 11 bases and J gave up 0 bases, with 15 bases separating them. Germline loops: CDR1 SEHNR, CDR2 FQNEAQ (reference sequence). The chain's CDR3 is CAYRKAASTDTQYF. In DNA form, the CDR3 reads TGTGCCTATCGCAAAGCGGCCAGCACAGATACGCAGTATTTT.

Ten or more counts support this clonotype. The V gene is TRBV7-3, the J gene TRBJ2-5; 7 bases fit TRBD2. Germline CDR1 is SGHTA and CDR2 is FQGTGA. This CDR3 comprises 15 residues. V was clipped by 4 bases and J by 5 bases; unmatched bases: 10. CDR3 DNA sequence: TGTGCCAGCAGCTCCCCGGGGAGCGGGAAGGAGACCCAGTACTTC. Residues: CASSSPGSGKETQYF.

This clonotype was seen only a few times. The chain uses TRBV12-3 or TRBV12-4 and TRBJ2-3; 9 bases map to TRBD2. Trimming took 5 bases from V and 3 from J; bases not matched to a gene: 9. CDR3 length equals 16 residues. The CDR3 bases are TGTGCCAGCAGTCGCATAGCGGGGGCGGGGACAGATACGCAGTATTTT. Translation: CASSRIAGAGTDTQYF.

This chain links TRBV4-2 with TRBJ1-3, with 7 bases identical to TRBD1. V was pared by 4 bases and J by 4 bases, with 7 bases of the junction left unmatched. The CDR3 length is 15 residues. CDR1 LGHNA and CDR2 YNFKEQ come from the germline V gene. The CDR3 region has the DNA TGTGCCAGCAGCCTAACAGGGGAAGTAGGAAACACCATATATTTT. Translated: CASSLTGEVGNTIYF.

In its sample, this clonotype was seen a few times. V gene TRBV18 combines with J gene TRBJ2-1; D perhaps matches TRBD2 (7 bases). Germline-derived CDR1 and CDR2 are KGHSH and LQKENI. The CDR3 runs to 17 residues. V was cut by 3 bases and J by 0 bases, with 15 bases left in between. CDR3 sequence (DNA): TGTGCCAGCTCACCCGAGGGGGGGCTCCTCTCCTACAATGAGCAGTTCTTC. It codes for CASSPEGGLLSYNEQFF.